Listed here is a single T cell receptor beta chain. Its antigen remains unknown. This record comes from a study of vaccination and CD4 T cells after COVID-19. About the study: Vaccinees got either two BNT162b2 doses or two mRNA-1273 doses.

Researchers used the Oncomine TCR Beta short-read assay to sequence DNA from cultured CD4+ T cells. From the PCR reads, TCRdb called clonotypes with MiXCR, one entry per CDR3 protein. The data show approximately 24,000 distinct CDR3 sequences, with around 69% seen just once and approximately 21% held by the top ten. Treatment noted: approximately nine-day PBMC culture with coronavirus spike peptide pools or control peptides (ViraFEST assay). Study observations and caveats: 304 of 307 vaccine-specific clones from convalescent patients were spike mono-reactive.

Trimming at V came to 8 bases and at J to 0 bases, leaving 11 bases not matched to a gene. Germline CDR1 reads SGHTA; CDR2 reads FQGNSA. This CDR3 spans 16 amino acids. Sample: CD4+ T cells from blood, cultured in vitro, taken after SARS-CoV-2 vaccination. This TCR was recovered from a human donor who received a COVID-19 vaccine. This rearrangement joins TRBV7-2 to TRBJ2-7; 9 nucleotides line up with TRBD1. The CDR3 region is CASGTRQGEFSYEQYF. The CDR3 DNA sequence: TGTGCCAGCGGCACTCGACAGGGGGAGTTCTCCTACGAGCAGTACTTC.